The rows below give T cell receptor beta chains drawn from one sample of a study of regulatory T cells in long-lasting Graves disease. One entry per CDR3 protein results from TCRdb running MiXCR on the multiplex PCR reads. Of 400,000 to 500,000 distinct CDR3 sequences listed, roughly a fifth are singletons. Sequences were derived from peripheral blood mononuclear cells (PBMCs), sampled when the disease was refractory, from a patient treated with antithyroid drugs. Receptors were obtained from a female donor with Graves disease. Each CDR3 is given with its conserved first and last residue. A D gene is named only where the DNA matches it firmly. Expanded clones are given a class, and other clones once, few, many or no size at all.

j_call | d_call | clone_size | v_call | cdr3_nt | cdr3_aa
TRBJ2-7 | NA | many | TRBV3-1 | TGTGCCAGCAGCCAAGATCAGGGGGAGCAGTACTTC | CASSQDQGEQYF
TRBJ1-1 | NA | many | TRBV5-1 | TGCGCCAGCAGCTTGGTTTGGGGGGATGCTGAGAACACTGAAGCTTTCTTT | CASSLVWGDAENTEAFF
TRBJ1-1 | NA | few | TRBV13 | TGTGCCAGCAGCTTAGGGACAGGCTCTCGGGCTTTCTTT | CASSLGTGSRAFF
TRBJ2-2 | TRBD2 | NA | TRBV5-1 | TGCGCCAGCAGCTTTAGACTAGCGGGAGTCAACGGCACCGGGGAGCTGTTTTTT | CASSFRLAGVNGTGELFF
TRBJ2-5 | TRBD2 | few | TRBV7-2 | TGTGCCAGCAGCTCCTACGCGGCTACTAGCGGGGGCAAGACCCAGTACTTC | CASSSYAATSGGKTQYF
TRBJ1-4 | TRBD1 | few | TRBV5-4 | TGTGCCAGCAGCTTGGCGGGGACAGGGGCCGAAAAACTGTTTTTT | CASSLAGTGAEKLFF
TRBJ1-2 | NA | many | TRBV2 | TGTGCCAGCAGTGAGATTATATATGGCTACACCTTC | CASSEIIYGYTF
TRBJ1-5 | TRBD1 | many | TRBV20-1 | TGCAGTGCCCACAACGTCGTGGGACAGGGGAATCAGCCCCAGCATTTT | CSAHNVVGQGNQPQHF
TRBJ1-2 | TRBD1 | few | TRBV29-1 | TGCAGCGTTGAACGGGACAGGGAGAGAGAAGGGTATGGCTACACCTTC | CSVERDREREGYGYTF
TRBJ2-3 | TRBD1 | NA | TRBV6-2/TRBV6-3 | TGTGCCAGCAGTAGGACAGGGTTCACAGATACGCAGTATTTT | CASSRTGFTDTQYF
TRBJ1-5 | TRBD1 | NA | TRBV30 | TGTGCCTGGAGTGATACCACTCGGAGACAGGGGAAACTCGGTCAGCCCCAGCATTTT | CAWSDTTRRQGKLGQPQHF
TRBJ1-6 | TRBD1 | NA | TRBV7-2 | TGTGCCACAATAACAGGGGTGACTTCACCCCTCCACTTT | CATITGVTSPLHF
TRBJ1-2 | TRBD1 | many | TRBV5-6 | TGTGCCAGCAGCTTATCGACAGGGTTTGACTATGGCTACACCTTC | CASSLSTGFDYGYTF
TRBJ1-2 | NA | NA | TRBV3-1 | TGTGCCAGCAGCCAAGGAGGTCCGGGAGGTGGCTACACCTTC | CASSQGGPGGGYTF
TRBJ2-7 | TRBD2 | many | TRBV28 | TGTGCCAGCAGGTACCAGCGGGAACTCTCCTACGAGCAGTACTTC | CASRYQRELSYEQYF
TRBJ1-5 | TRBD1 | NA | TRBV6-1 | TGTGCCAGCAGTGCTGACAGGGACGGACAGCCCCAGCATTTT | CASSADRDGQPQHF
TRBJ1-2 | NA | many | TRBV24-1 | TGTGCCACCAGTGATTCAGCCGACCTCTATGGCTACACCTTC | CATSDSADLYGYTF
TRBJ2-7 | NA | NA | TRBV4-1 | TGCGCCAGCAGCCAAGGGGTGTGGACCTACGAGCAGTACTTC | CASSQGVWTYEQYF
TRBJ1-5 | TRBD1 | NA | TRBV11-2 | TGTGCCAGCAGCTTAAGTACAGGGGGTCAGCCCCAGCATTTT | CASSLSTGGQPQHF
TRBJ1-1 | NA | NA | TRBV30 | TGTGCCTGGAGTGTAGGTGGAGGGCTGGGGACTGAAGCTTTCTTT | CAWSVGGGLGTEAFF